Each of the 4 T cell receptor beta chains below was sequenced from the same sample in a study of Ad26.COV2.S vaccination and SARS-CoV-2 variants. Treatment given: roughly 20 received Ad26.COV2.S at low or high dose, single or two shots; 5 received placebo; per-sample allocation not given. Day 63 following the first vaccine or placebo injection was when the samples were taken. Sequenced by immunoSEQ multiplex PCR; TCRdb stores in-frame clones only, minus some. This table has fewer than 400,000 clones, approximately 90% appearing once. Sequencing used peripheral blood, obtained in a trial of Ad26.COV2.S vaccine versus placebo. The receptor set was obtained from a person between 18 and 60 years old who received the Ad26.COV2.S COVID-19 vaccine or a placebo.

This rearrangement joins TRBV6-5 to TRBJ1-5; D call uncertain. Trimming took 7 bases from V and 5 from J, leaving 15 bases between them. This CDR3 spans 14 amino acids. Germline assignment: CDR1 MNHEY and CDR2 SVGAGI. The CDR3 loop is CASTNDKSYQPQHF. The DNA for the CDR3 is TGTGCCAGCACCAATGACAAGAGCTATCAGCCCCAGCATTTT.

This chain joins TRBV7-6 and TRBJ2-3; TRBD2 might be the D (6 bases). The germline V and J ends were trimmed by 1 base and 1 base, with 15 bases remaining between them. Germline CDR1 SGHVS, CDR2 FNYEAQ. This CDR3 has 17 amino acids. The CDR3 sequence is CASSLEVSGLRTDTQYF. The DNA for the CDR3 is TGTGCCAGCAGCTTAGAGGTCTCGGGACTCCGCACAGATACGCAGTATTTT.

This sequence joins TRBV14 and TRBJ1-6; D call uncertain. Germline CDR1 reads SGHDN; CDR2 reads FVKESK. The CDR3 has 18 amino acids. The V gene lost 4 bases and the J gene lost 0 bases, with 16 bases spanning the gap. The CDR3 nucleotides read TGTGCCAGCAGCCCGTCGGGAGACCTTAGCTCCTATAATTCACCCCTCCACTTT. Translated: CASSPSGDLSSYNSPLHF.

The V and J genes are TRBV19 and TRBJ2-7; TRBD2 agrees at 12 bases. With 5 bases clipped from V and 3 bases from J, the junction kept 11 bases outside the gene matches. Germline V gene data show CDR1 as LNHDA and CDR2 as SQIVND (reference sequence). The CDR3 length is 17 residues. The CDR3 region has the DNA TGTGCCAGTAGTGGGACGGAAACTAGCGGGAGGATCTACGAGCAGTACTTC. It encodes CASSGTETSGRIYEQYF.